The rows below give T cell receptor beta chains drawn from one sample of a study of blood T cell repertoires in COVID-19. Clones were sequenced by immunoSEQ multiplex PCR, and TCRdb holds only the in-frame ones, with some missing. This table has roughly 250,000 clones, more than 75% appearing once. Sequenced material: PBMCs or T cells enriched from blood (not recorded which). The receptor set was obtained from a woman aged 35 to 49 with acute COVID-19. Both conserved end residues are part of each CDR3. Each record gives: V gene, clone size, D gene, J gene, CDR3 DNA, CDR3 protein. A D gene is named only where the DNA matches it firmly. Clone size is given for some rows only: seen once, a few or many times, or a class if the clone is expanded.

>TRBV24-1|.|.|TRBJ1-2
TGTGCCACCAGTGATGGGCAGGGGTATGGCTACACCTTC
CATSDGQGYGYTF
>TRBV11-2|.|TRBD1|TRBJ1-2
TGTGCCAGCAGCTTCGACAGGGGGGCCTATGGCTACACCTTC
CASSFDRGAYGYTF
>TRBV14|.|TRBD1|TRBJ1-2
TGTGCCAGCAGTCCGGGACAGCACTATGGCTACACCTTC
CASSPGQHYGYTF
>TRBV29-1|.|TRBD1|TRBJ2-7
TGCAGCGTTGAGCGGGCAGGGGGTATAGGCGAGCAGTACTTC
CSVERAGGIGEQYF
>TRBV12-3/TRBV12-4|.|.|TRBJ2-7
TGTGCCAGCAGTTTAGGACTCTACGAGCAGTACTTC
CASSLGLYEQYF
>TRBV30|.|TRBD2|TRBJ2-1
TGTGCCTGGAGAACTAGCGGGAGATTTCGAAATGAGCAGTTCTTC
CAWRTSGRFRNEQFF
>TRBV25-1|.|.|TRBJ2-5
TGTGCCAGCAGTGAATTAGCGAAAGAGACCCAGTACTTC
CASSELAKETQYF
>TRBV5-1|.|.|TRBJ2-1
TGCGCCAGCAGCTTGCTCCAGGGCAATGAGCAGTTCTTC
CASSLLQGNEQFF
>TRBV6-8|.|.|TRBJ1-2
TGTGCCAGCATTCAAAGGGGAAAGGACCCATACTTTAACTATGGCTACACCTTC
CASIQRGKDPYFNYGYTF
>TRBV19|.|.|TRBJ2-2
TGTGCCAGTAGAATAGGGCCGGAGCTGTTTTTT
CASRIGPELFF
>TRBV3-1/TRBV3-2|.|TRBD1|TRBJ2-7
TGTGCCAGCAGCCCCGGACAGGGGGCGTTCTACGAGCAGTACTTC
CASSPGQGAFYEQYF
>TRBV7-9|.|TRBD2|TRBJ2-2
TGTGCCAGCAGCTTAGTTCCACTAGCGCGGAACACCGGGGAGCTGTTTTTT
CASSLVPLARNTGELFF
>TRBV3-1/TRBV3-2|.|.|TRBJ1-1
TGTGCCAGCAGCCAAGATGCAGGGGTGGGGAGGGGTTTCTTT
CASSQDAGVGRGFF
>TRBV13|.|TRBD1|TRBJ1-2
TGTGCCAGCAGTCGACAGGGCTATGGCTACACCTTC
CASSRQGYGYTF
>TRBV4-1|.|.|TRBJ2-1
TGCGCCAGCAGCCAATATCAGGCCGGAAACAATGAGCAGTTCTTC
CASSQYQAGNNEQFF
>TRBV27|.|.|TRBJ2-2
TGTGCCAGCAGTCCCCGTGACACCGGGGAGCTGTTTTTT
CASSPRDTGELFF
>TRBV19|.|TRBD1|TRBJ1-2
TGTGCCAGTAGTATTTTAGGCGTCGGTGCAGGGGGGAATTCCAACTATGGCTACACCTTC
CASSILGVGAGGNSNYGYTF
>TRBV15|.|.|TRBJ2-3
TGTGCCACCAGCAGAGAAGCAACAGATACGCAGTATTTT
CATSREATDTQYF
>TRBV5-1|.|TRBD1|TRBJ2-5
TGCGCCAGCAGCTTGGAGGCTGGGACAGGGTCGGGGGAGACCCAGTACTTC
CASSLEAGTGSGETQYF
>TRBV19|.|.|TRBJ1-5
TGTGCCAGTAATTTGGGGCCTTATAGCAATCAGCCCCAGCATTTT
CASNLGPYSNQPQHF
>TRBV25-1|few|TRBD2|TRBJ2-1
TGTGCCAGCAGTGAATCAGAGGGCGGGAGGGCCTACAATGAGCAGTTCTTC
CASSESEGGRAYNEQFF
>TRBV4-2|few|.|TRBJ2-7
TGTGCCAGCAGCCAAGATTTGGCTAGTAGTGATCACGAGCAGTACTTC
CASSQDLASSDHEQYF
>TRBV10-3|.|.|TRBJ2-6
TGTGCCATCAGTGAACTAGTCTCCGGGGCCAACGTCCTGACTTTC
CAISELVSGANVLTF
>TRBV4-1|.|TRBD1|TRBJ2-5
TGCGCCAGCAGCCACGGAGAGACAGGGGGACGAGAGACCCAGTACTTC
CASSHGETGGRETQYF
>TRBV3-1/TRBV3-2|.|.|TRBJ2-1
TGTGCCAGCAGCCAAGGACCTAGCTCCTACAATGAGCAGTTCTTC
CASSQGPSSYNEQFF
>TRBV5-1|.|TRBD2|TRBJ2-7
TGCGCCAGCAGCTTGTTGGGGCTAGCGGGGGTCCGATACTACGAGCAGTACTTC
CASSLLGLAGVRYYEQYF
>TRBV19|.|TRBD1|TRBJ2-3
TGTGCCAGTGCCCAGGGGGAAGGAGATACGCAGTATTTT
CASAQGEGDTQYF
>TRBV19|.|TRBD1|TRBJ2-7
TGTGCCAGTAGTATTCCCAGGGGGCCCTACGAGCAGTACTTC
CASSIPRGPYEQYF
>TRBV14|.|TRBD1|TRBJ2-3
TGTGCCAGCAGCCAGGACAGGGGTTTGTATGGGCAGTATTTT
CASSQDRGLYGQYF
>TRBV6-6|.|.|TRBJ2-5
TGTGCCAGCAGTTACGCCTACCCGGGGGGCGGGGAGACCCAGTACTTC
CASSYAYPGGGETQYF
>TRBV30|once|.|TRBJ1-1
TGTGCCTGGAACCGGGGTGGGAACACTGAAGCTTTCTTT
CAWNRGGNTEAFF
>TRBV5-6|.|TRBD2|TRBJ2-5
TGTGCCAGCACCCGAATCCCGGGAGGCCAGTACTTC
CASTRIPGGQYF
>TRBV21-1|.|.|TRBJ2-7
TGTGCCAGCAGCACCTTGTTTTCTCCCTCCTACGAGCAGTACTTC
CASSTLFSPSYEQYF
>TRBV5-4|.|.|TRBJ1-4
TGTGCCAGCAGCCGCGCAACCTATAATGAAAAACTGTTTTTT
CASSRATYNEKLFF
>TRBV28|.|TRBD1|TRBJ2-5
TGTGCCAGCAGTTACCCGGACAGGGGGCTACAAGAGACCCAGTACTTC
CASSYPDRGLQETQYF
>TRBV6-1|.|.|TRBJ2-3
TGTGCCAGCAGTGAACCAGGGATGGGCCCAGATACGCAGTATTTT
CASSEPGMGPDTQYF
>TRBV30|.|.|TRBJ1-3
TGTGCCTGGAGTGGGGGCAAGAAAGAAAACACCATATATTTT
CAWSGGKKENTIYF
>TRBV18|.|.|TRBJ1-2
TGTGCCAGCTCCCAAACCGGAGAGACCAACGATTCCGACACCTTC
CASSQTGETNDSDTF
>TRBV12-3/TRBV12-4|few|.|TRBJ2-7
TGTGCCAGCAGTCGGGGTCACTACGAGCAGTACTTC
CASSRGHYEQYF
>TRBV7-8|.|.|TRBJ1-1
TGTGCCAGCAGCTTGAACAGGCCAGGTGGCACTGAAGCTTTCTTT
CASSLNRPGGTEAFF
>TRBV6-5|.|.|TRBJ2-5
TGTGCCAGCAGTTATGGCTCACAAGAGACCCAGTACTTC
CASSYGSQETQYF
>TRBV24-1|few|.|TRBJ1-3
TGTGCCACCAATCCACAGGGCTCTGGAAACACCATATATTTT
CATNPQGSGNTIYF
>TRBV24-1|.|TRBD1|TRBJ1-5
TGTGCCACCAGTGGCGGGGACAGGGGAGTGTATCAGCCCCAGCATTTT
CATSGGDRGVYQPQHF